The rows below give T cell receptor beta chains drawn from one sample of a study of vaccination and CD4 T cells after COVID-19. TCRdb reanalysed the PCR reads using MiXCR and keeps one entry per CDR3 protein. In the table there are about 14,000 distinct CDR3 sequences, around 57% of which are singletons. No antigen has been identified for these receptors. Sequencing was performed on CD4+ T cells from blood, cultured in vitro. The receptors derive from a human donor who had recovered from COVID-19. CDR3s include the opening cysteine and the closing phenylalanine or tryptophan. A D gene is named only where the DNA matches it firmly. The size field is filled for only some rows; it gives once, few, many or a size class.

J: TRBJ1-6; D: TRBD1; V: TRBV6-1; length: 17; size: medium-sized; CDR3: CASSSPPGQGAYSPLHF; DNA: TGTGCCAGCAGTAGCCCCCCCGGACAGGGGGCTTATTCACCCCTCCACTTT
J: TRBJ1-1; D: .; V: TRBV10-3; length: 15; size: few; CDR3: CAISAGVGADPEAFF; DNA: TGTGCCATCAGTGCGGGAGTGGGAGCCGATCCAGAAGCTTTCTTT
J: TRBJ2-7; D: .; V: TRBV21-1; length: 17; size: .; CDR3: CASSNWGRRRPAYEQYF; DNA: TGTGCCAGCAGCAATTGGGGAAGACGGAGGCCGGCATACGAGCAGTACTTC
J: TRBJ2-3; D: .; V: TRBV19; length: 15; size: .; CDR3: CASSIGGRPTDTQYF; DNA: TGTGCCAGTAGTATAGGGGGGAGGCCCACAGATACGCAGTATTTT
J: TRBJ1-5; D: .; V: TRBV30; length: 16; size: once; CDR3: CAWSVRGGSSNQPQHF; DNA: TGTGCCTGGAGTGTACGGGGGGGCTCTAGCAATCAGCCCCAGCATTTT
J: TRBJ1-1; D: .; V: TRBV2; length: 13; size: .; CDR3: CASSEFLNTEAFF; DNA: TGTGCCAGCAGTGAATTCCTGAACACTGAAGCTTTCTTT
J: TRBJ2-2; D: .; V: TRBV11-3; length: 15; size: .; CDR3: CASSYESTNGGELFF; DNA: TGTGCCAGCAGCTACGAGAGTACCAATGGCGGGGAGCTGTTTTTT
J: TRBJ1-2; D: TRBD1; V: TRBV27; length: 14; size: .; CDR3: CASRRTGDNYGYTF; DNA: TGTGCCAGCAGACGCACAGGGGACAACTATGGCTACACCTTC
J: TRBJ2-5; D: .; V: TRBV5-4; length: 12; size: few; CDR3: CASSSLGETQYF; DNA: TGTGCCAGCAGCTCACTAGGAGAGACCCAGTACTTC
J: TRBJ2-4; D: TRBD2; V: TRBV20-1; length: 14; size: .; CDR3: CSARLAGGRNIQYF; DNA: TGCAGTGCACGACTAGCGGGGGGTCGAAACATTCAGTACTTC
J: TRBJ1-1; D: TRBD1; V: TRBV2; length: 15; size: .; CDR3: CASSWDRVLDTEAFF; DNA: TGTGCCAGCAGTTGGGACAGGGTATTGGACACTGAAGCTTTCTTT
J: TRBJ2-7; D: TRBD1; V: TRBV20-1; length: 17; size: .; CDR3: CSASYDLLGTGMYEQYF; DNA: TGCAGTGCTAGCTACGACCTTCTCGGGACAGGGATGTACGAGCAGTACTTC
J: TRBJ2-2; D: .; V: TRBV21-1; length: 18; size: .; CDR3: CASTSLGHLASNTGELFF; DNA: TGTGCCAGCACCTCATTAGGACATTTGGCATCGAACACCGGGGAGCTGTTTTTT
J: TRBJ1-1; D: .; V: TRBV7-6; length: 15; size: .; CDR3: CASSPRTADDTEAFF; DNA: TGTGCCAGCAGCCCCAGGACAGCTGATGACACTGAAGCTTTCTTT
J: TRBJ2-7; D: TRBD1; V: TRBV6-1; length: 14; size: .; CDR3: CASRGTGGYYEQYF; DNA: TGTGCCAGCAGGGGGACAGGGGGTTACTACGAGCAGTACTTC
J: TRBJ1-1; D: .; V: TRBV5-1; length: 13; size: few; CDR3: CASSLELYTEAFF; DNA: TGCGCCAGCAGCTTGGAGCTGTACACTGAAGCTTTCTTT
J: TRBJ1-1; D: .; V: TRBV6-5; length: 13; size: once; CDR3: CASSYGTNTEAFF; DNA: TGTGCCAGCAGTTACGGGACTAACACTGAAGCTTTCTTT
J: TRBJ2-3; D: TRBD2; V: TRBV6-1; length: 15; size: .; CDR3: CASSPGLEGTDTQYF; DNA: TGTGCCAGCAGTCCGGGACTAGAAGGCACAGATACGCAGTATTTT
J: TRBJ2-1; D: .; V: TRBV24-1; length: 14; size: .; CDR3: CATSDNGPANEQFF; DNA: TGTGCCACCAGTGACAACGGGCCGGCGAATGAGCAGTTCTTC
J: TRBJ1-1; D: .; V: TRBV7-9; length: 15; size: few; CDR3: CASSAFRAGDTEAFF; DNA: TGTGCCAGCAGCGCCTTCAGGGCAGGGGACACTGAAGCTTTCTTT
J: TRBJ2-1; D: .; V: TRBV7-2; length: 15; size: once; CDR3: CASRFIADTYNEQFF; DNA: TGTGCCAGCCGGTTCATAGCGGATACCTACAATGAGCAGTTCTTC
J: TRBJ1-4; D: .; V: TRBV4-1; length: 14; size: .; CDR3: CASSQAPGVEKLFF; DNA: TGCGCCAGCAGCCAAGCCCCAGGGGTTGAAAAACTGTTTTTT
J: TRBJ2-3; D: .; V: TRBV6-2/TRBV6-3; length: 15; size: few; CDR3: CASSFLGSATDTQYF; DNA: TGTGCCAGCAGTTTCCTCGGGAGCGCCACAGATACGCAGTATTTT
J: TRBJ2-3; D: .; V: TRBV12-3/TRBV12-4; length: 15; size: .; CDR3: CASRVSGSPTDTQYF; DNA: TGTGCCAGCAGAGTTTCCGGGAGCCCCACAGATACGCAGTATTTT
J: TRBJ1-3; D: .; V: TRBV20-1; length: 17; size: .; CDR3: CSARGGVVGKAGNTIYF; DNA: TGCAGTGCTAGAGGGGGGGTGGTAGGGAAGGCTGGAAACACCATATATTTT
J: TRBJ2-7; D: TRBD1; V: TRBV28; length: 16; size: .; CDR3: CASSTPGQGAPYEQYF; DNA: TGTGCCAGCAGTACCCCGGGACAGGGGGCCCCGTACGAGCAGTACTTC
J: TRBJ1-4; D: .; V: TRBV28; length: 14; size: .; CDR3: CASSLRQVNEKLFF; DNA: TGTGCCAGCAGTTTGAGACAGGTTAATGAAAAACTGTTTTTT
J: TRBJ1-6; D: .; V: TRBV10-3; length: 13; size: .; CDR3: CAIRRFHNSPLHF; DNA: TGTGCCATCAGGAGGTTTCATAATTCACCCCTCCACTTT
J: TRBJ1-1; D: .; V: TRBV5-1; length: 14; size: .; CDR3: CASSLLQGDTEAFF; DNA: TGCGCCAGCAGCTTGTTGCAGGGAGACACTGAAGCTTTCTTT
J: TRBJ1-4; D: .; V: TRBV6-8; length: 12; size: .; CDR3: CASRRWVRKLFF; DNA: TGTGCCAGCAGAAGGTGGGTGAGAAAACTGTTTTTT
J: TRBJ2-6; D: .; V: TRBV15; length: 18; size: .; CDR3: CATSGADSYGAGANVLTF; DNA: TGTGCCACCAGCGGCGCGGACAGTTATGGAGCTGGGGCCAACGTCCTGACTTTC
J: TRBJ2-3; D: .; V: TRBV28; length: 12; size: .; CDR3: CASSLLPDTQYF; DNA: TGTGCCAGCAGTTTACTGCCTGATACGCAGTATTTT
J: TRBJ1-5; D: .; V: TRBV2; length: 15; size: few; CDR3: CASSAGGTGNQPQHF; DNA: TGTGCCAGCAGTGCCGGGGGTACGGGCAATCAGCCCCAGCATTTT
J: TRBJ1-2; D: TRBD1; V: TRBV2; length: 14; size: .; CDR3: CASRLGQGGHGYTF; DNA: TGTGCCAGCAGACTTGGACAGGGAGGCCATGGCTACACCTTC
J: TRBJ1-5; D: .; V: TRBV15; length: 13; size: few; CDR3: CATSLDSNQPQHF; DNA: TGTGCCACCAGCTTAGATAGCAATCAGCCCCAGCATTTT
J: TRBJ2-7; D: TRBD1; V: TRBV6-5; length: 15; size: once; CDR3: CASSSPNRGTDEQYF; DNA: TGTGCCAGCAGTTCCCCGAACAGGGGAACCGACGAGCAGTACTTC
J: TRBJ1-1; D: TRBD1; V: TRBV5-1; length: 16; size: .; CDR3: CASSPIGTGVNTEAFF; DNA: TGCGCCAGCAGCCCGATAGGGACAGGGGTGAACACTGAAGCTTTCTTT
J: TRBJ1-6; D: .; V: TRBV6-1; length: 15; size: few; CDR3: CASEGLGQHNSPLHF; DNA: TGTGCCAGCGAAGGACTTGGACAGCATAATTCACCCCTCCACTTT
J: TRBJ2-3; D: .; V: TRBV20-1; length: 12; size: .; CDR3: CSAGGSLSEQYF; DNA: TGCTCAGCGGGCGGTTCCCTATCTGAGCAGTATTTT
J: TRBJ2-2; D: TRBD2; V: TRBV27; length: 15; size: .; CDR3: CASSGGLAGAGELFF; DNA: TGTGCCAGCAGTGGGGGACTAGCGGGAGCCGGGGAGCTGTTTTTT
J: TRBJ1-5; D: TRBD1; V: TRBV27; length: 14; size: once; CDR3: CASSRTGGDQPQHF; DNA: TGTGCCAGCAGTAGGACAGGGGGCGATCAGCCCCAGCATTTT
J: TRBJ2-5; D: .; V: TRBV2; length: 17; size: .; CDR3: CASSGDGGAPLSQTQYF; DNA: TGTGCCAGCAGTGGGGACGGCGGAGCCCCCCTAAGTCAGACCCAGTACTTC
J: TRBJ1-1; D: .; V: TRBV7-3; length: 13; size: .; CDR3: CASSDQLNTEAFF; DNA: TGTGCCAGCAGCGACCAACTGAACACTGAAGCTTTCTTT
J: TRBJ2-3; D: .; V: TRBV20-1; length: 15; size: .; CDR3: CSARNNRDGTDTQYF; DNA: TGCAGTGCTAGGAATAACAGGGATGGCACAGATACGCAGTATTTT
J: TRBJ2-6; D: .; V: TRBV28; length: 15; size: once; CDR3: CASKRGGSGANVLTF; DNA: TGTGCCAGCAAAAGAGGGGGCTCTGGGGCCAACGTCCTGACTTTC
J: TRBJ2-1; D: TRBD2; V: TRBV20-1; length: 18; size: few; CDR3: CSATTGLAGGSSYNEQFF; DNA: TGCAGTGCTACTACAGGACTAGCGGGAGGGAGCTCCTACAATGAGCAGTTCTTC
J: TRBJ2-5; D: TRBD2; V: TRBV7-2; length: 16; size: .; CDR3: CASSPVAGGPQETQYF; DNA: TGTGCCAGCAGCCCCGTAGCGGGGGGCCCACAAGAGACCCAGTACTTC
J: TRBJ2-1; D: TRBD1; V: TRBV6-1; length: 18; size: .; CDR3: CASSARRQGALSYNEQFF; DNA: TGTGCCAGCAGTGCCCGTCGTCAGGGGGCTTTATCCTACAATGAGCAGTTCTTC
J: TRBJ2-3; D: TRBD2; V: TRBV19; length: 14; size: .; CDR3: CASSWSSGRDTQYF; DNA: TGTGCCAGTAGTTGGTCTAGCGGGAGAGATACGCAGTATTTT
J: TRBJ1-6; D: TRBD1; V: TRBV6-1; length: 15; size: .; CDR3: CASQTGVSDNSPLHF; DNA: TGTGCCAGTCAGACAGGGGTGTCGGATAATTCACCCCTCCACTTT
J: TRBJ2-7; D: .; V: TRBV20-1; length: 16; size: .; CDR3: CSARDPAKGGAGEQYF; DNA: TGCAGTGCTAGAGATCCGGCTAAGGGGGGGGCTGGAGAGCAGTACTTC
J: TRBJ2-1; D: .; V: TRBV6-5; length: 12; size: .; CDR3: CASSWQWDEQFF; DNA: TGTGCCAGCAGTTGGCAGTGGGATGAGCAGTTCTTC
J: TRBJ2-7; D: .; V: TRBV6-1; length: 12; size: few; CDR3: CASSELISEQYF; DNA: TGTGCCAGCAGTGAACTTATTAGCGAGCAGTACTTC
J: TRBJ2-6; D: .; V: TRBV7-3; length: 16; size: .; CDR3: CASSPSGAPGANVLTF; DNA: TGTGCCAGCAGCCCTTCGGGGGCGCCTGGGGCCAACGTCCTGACTTTC
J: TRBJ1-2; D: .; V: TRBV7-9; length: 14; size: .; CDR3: CASSPGRGSISYTF; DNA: TGTGCCAGCAGCCCCGGCAGGGGATCTATTAGCTACACCTTC
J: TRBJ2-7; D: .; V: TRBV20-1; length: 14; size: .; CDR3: CSARLAESSYEQYF; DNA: TGCAGTGCTAGACTTGCGGAGAGCTCCTACGAGCAGTACTTC
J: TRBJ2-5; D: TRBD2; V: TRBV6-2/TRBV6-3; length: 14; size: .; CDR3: CASSYSGNYETQYF; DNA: TGTGCCAGCAGTTATAGCGGGAACTACGAGACCCAGTACTTC